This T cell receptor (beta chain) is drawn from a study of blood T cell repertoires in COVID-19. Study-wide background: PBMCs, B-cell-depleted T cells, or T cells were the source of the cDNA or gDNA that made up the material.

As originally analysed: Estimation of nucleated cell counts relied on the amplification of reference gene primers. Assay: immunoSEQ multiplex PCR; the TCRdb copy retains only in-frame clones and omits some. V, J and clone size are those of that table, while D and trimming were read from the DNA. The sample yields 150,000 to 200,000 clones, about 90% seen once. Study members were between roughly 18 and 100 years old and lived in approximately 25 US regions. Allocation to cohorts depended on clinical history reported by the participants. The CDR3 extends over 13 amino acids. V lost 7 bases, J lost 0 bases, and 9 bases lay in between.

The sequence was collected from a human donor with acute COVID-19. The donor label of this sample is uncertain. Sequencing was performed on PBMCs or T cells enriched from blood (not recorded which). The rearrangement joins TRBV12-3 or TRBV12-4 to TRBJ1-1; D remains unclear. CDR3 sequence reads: CASKEGMNTEAFF. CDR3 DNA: TGTGCCAGCAAAGAGGGAATGAACACTGAAGCTTTCTTT.